The 19 T cell receptor beta chains given below trace back to one sample, sequenced in a study of cytomegalovirus exposure and HLA in healthy donors. Both 60 Vbeta primers and 13 Jbeta primers went into the PCR. Sequencing was performed with immunoSEQ multiplex PCR; in TCRdb, only in-frame clones are kept and a portion is missing. This table holds about 140,000 clones, 78% found once. The sample was PBMCs. Receptors were obtained from a male donor in good health and CMV-seronegative.

The genes are TRBV15 and TRBJ1-2; the match to TRBD1 covers 8 bases. CDR1 is LNHNV, CDR2 YYDKDF, per germline (reference sequence). Germline trimming cut 7 bases from V and 8 bases from J; bases unmatched to any gene: 12. The CDR3 is 14 residues long. CDR3 protein: CATKLQGAWGGYTF. The CDR3 DNA sequence: TGTGCCACCAAACTTCAGGGGGCGTGGGGGGGCTACACCTTC.

The chain recombines TRBV7-6 with TRBJ2-1; 14 bases align to TRBD2. Germline V CDR1 and CDR2: SGHVS, FNYEAQ. The CDR3 consists of 15 residues. Trimming at V came to 4 bases and at J to 10 bases, leaving 6 bases not matched to a gene. CDR3 loop: CASSSGLAGAGEQFF. Here the CDR3 DNA reads TGTGCCAGCAGCTCGGGACTAGCGGGAGCTGGGGAGCAGTTCTTC.

The chain uses TRBV30 and TRBJ1-1; the D gene is possibly TRBD1 (5 bases). The length of the CDR3 is 16 residues. The V gene's germline CDR1 is GTSNPN and CDR2 SVGIG (reference sequence). The ends were cut back, 8 bases at V and 0 bases at J, with 22 bases in the middle. CDR3 sequence (DNA): TGTGCCCGGGACTCCCCCGCCAGGGTAATGAACACTGAAGCTTTCTTT. Its protein product is CARDSPARVMNTEAFF. The variable domain in full, completed from reference TRBV30 and TRBJ1-1, reads SQTIHQWPATLVQPVGSPLSLECTVEGTSNPNLYWYRQAAGRGLQLLFYSVGIGQISSEVPQNLSASRPQDRQFILSSKKLLLSDSGFYLCARDSPARVMNTEAFFGQGTRLTVV.

The chain is built from TRBV9 and TRBJ1-5, with a possible D match to TRBD1 (5 bases). The CDR3 spans 14 residues. Germline values: CDR1 SGDLS, CDR2 YYNGEE. Between the trimmed V and J ends, which lost 0 bases and 4 bases, there was a span of 8 bases. CDR3 DNA sequence: TGTGCCAGCAGCGTAGACGGGGGGAATCAGCCCCAGCATTTT. This sequence encodes CASSVDGGNQPQHF.

The table lists this clone with a count of one. The chain has TRBV9 and TRBJ2-1, with TRBD1 matching 10 bases. The CDR3 totals 16 residues. Germline V gene sequence: CDR1 SGDLS, CDR2 YYNGEE. Unmatched junction bases numbered 8, after V lost 4 bases and J lost 4 bases. The DNA for the CDR3 is TGTGCCAGCAGCCTCCTGACAGGGGGCCTTTACAATGAGCAGTTCTTC. This sequence encodes CASSLLTGGLYNEQFF.

In its sample, this clone was seen a few times. The V call is TRBV27, the J call TRBJ2-1; perhaps TRBD2 as D (5 bases). Germline CDR1 reads MNHEY; CDR2 reads SMNVEV (reference sequence). Trimming stripped 3 bases from V and 3 bases from J, with 18 bases between. This CDR3 has 17 amino acids. The CDR3 DNA reads as TGTGCCAGCAGTTTCTGGGCGAGTACGGGAAACTACAATGAGCAGTTCTTC. It yields the protein CASSFWASTGNYNEQFF.

This chain's CDR3 is CASSLPRGNTEAFF. The CDR3 DNA follows: TGTGCCAGCAGCTTGCCACGGGGAAACACTGAAGCTTTCTTT. This sequence joins TRBV5-4 and TRBJ1-1, with D uncertain. Germline CDR1 reads SGHNT; CDR2 reads YYREEE (reference sequence). This CDR3 is 14 amino acids long. V lost 1 base, J lost 2 bases, and 9 bases lay in between. The full variable domain, in which reference TRBV5-4 and TRBJ1-1 provide the parts outside the CDR3, is ETGVTQSPTHLIKTRGQQVTLRCSSQSGHNTVSWYQQALGQGPQFIFQYYREEENGRGNFPPRFSGLQFPNYSSELNVNALELDDSALYLCASSLPRGNTEAFFGQGTRLTVV.

The chain combines TRBV14 with TRBJ2-1; 8 bases map to TRBD1. Germline values: CDR1 SGHDN, CDR2 FVKESK. J was trimmed by 6 bases and V by 1 base; bases with no gene match: 8. The length of the CDR3 is 16 residues. The DNA of the CDR3 is TGTGCCAGCAGCCAAGGACCGGACAGGGTGTTCAATGAGCAGTTCTTC. This encodes CASSQGPDRVFNEQFF.

V usage is TRBV6-5 and J usage is TRBJ1-2, with D maybe TRBD1 (6 bases). V was pared by 2 bases and J by 6 bases, with 16 bases between. The CDR3 length is 15 residues. Germline lookup yields CDR1 MNHEY and CDR2 SVGAGI. In DNA form, the CDR3 reads TGTGCCAGCAGTTACCCCTCTTCGGGGGGCCATGGCTACACCTTC. Its translation: CASSYPSSGGHGYTF.

The CDR3 spells CASSKSGLAGGPSDTQYF. CDR3 nucleotide sequence: TGTGCCAGTAGTAAGTCGGGACTAGCGGGGGGGCCTTCGGATACGCAGTATTTT. This chain connects TRBV19 to TRBJ2-3; 16 nucleotides line up with TRBD2. Germline V gene data show CDR1 as LNHDA and CDR2 as SQIVND (reference sequence). V trimming: 4 bases; J trimming: 6 bases; junction bases outside the gene matches: 10. The CDR3 is 18 residues long.

The chain employs TRBV5-8 and TRBJ2-1; possibly TRBD1 for D (5 bases). V dropped 4 bases and J dropped 7 bases, with 6 bases sitting between them. Per the germline V gene, CDR1 is SGHTS and CDR2 is YDEGEE. The CDR3 runs to 11 residues. DNA for the CDR3: TGTGCCAGCAGCAACAGGAATGAGCAGTTCTTC. Amino acids: CASSNRNEQFF.

This clone appeared once. The rearrangement links TRBV30 to TRBJ1-1; maybe TRBD1 (5 bases). Between the trimmed V and J ends, which lost 2 bases and 5 bases, there was a span of 12 bases. This CDR3 region has 13 residues. Germline V gives CDR1 GTSNPN, CDR2 SVGIG (reference sequence). The CDR3 bases are TGTGCCTGGAGTAGCGGGGGTCAGACTGAAGCTTTCTTT. This sequence encodes CAWSSGGQTEAFF.

The rearrangement joins TRBV7-9 to TRBJ2-1, with 8 positions matching TRBD1. The trim removed 3 bases at V and 7 bases at J, leaving 5 bases unmatched. Germline V gives CDR1 SEHNR, CDR2 FQNEAQ (reference sequence). This CDR3 has 14 residues. Here the CDR3 DNA reads TGTGCCAGCAGCTTGGACCGACAGGGGAATGAGCAGTTCTTC. This encodes CASSLDRQGNEQFF.

The rearrangement joins TRBV15 to TRBJ2-2; D may be TRBD1 (6 bases). The V end lost 0 bases, the J end lost 1 base, and 9 bases lay between the germline ends. Germline values: CDR1 LNHNV, CDR2 YYDKDF (reference sequence). The CDR3 has 16 residues. The CDR3 is CATSRDKGQNTGELFF. The CDR3 DNA is TGTGCCACCAGCAGAGATAAGGGACAGAACACCGGGGAGCTGTTTTTT.

The rearrangement links TRBV11-3 to TRBJ2-1; a weak D match, TRBD2 (6 bases). V was shortened by 5 bases and J by 7 bases, with 18 bases between the two germline ends. The CDR3 has 15 amino acids. Germline V gene sequence: CDR1 SGHNT, CDR2 YENEEA. Written as DNA, the CDR3 is TGTGCCAGCAGCCGGGGGACGGGGCCTGGGAATGAGCAGTTCTTC. This encodes CASSRGTGPGNEQFF.

Here the CDR3 reads CASSGIGTGKFYNSPLHF. In nucleotides, the CDR3 is TGTGCCAGCAGCGGCATCGGGACAGGGAAATTCTATAATTCACCCCTCCACTTT. The chain has TRBV11-2 and TRBJ1-6, with 9 bases lining up with TRBD1. V shed 5 bases and J 3 bases; nucleotides not matched to a gene: 11. CDR3 length: 18 residues. Germline V lookup: CDR1 SGHAT, CDR2 FQNNGV.

This CDR3 is CASSLTGLALNTGELFF. For the CDR3, the DNA is TGTGCCAGCAGCCTTACCGGACTAGCGTTAAACACCGGGGAGCTGTTTTTT. The chain has TRBV11-3 and TRBJ2-2; 9 bases align to TRBD2. V shed 5 bases and J 2 bases; nucleotides not matched to a gene: 9. Looked up from germline, CDR1 is SGHNT and CDR2 is YENEEA. This CDR3 is 17 amino acids long.

The table lists this clone with a few counts. This chain joins TRBV30 and TRBJ2-2; no reliable D call. CDR1 and CDR2 from the germline V gene are GTSNPN and SVGIG (reference sequence). Trimming cost V 3 bases and J 4 bases, with 15 bases left between them. The CDR3 is made up of 15 amino acids. CDR3 bases: TGTGCCTGGAGCACCCTTCGGCGGAGCACCGGGGAGCTGTTTTTT. It encodes CAWSTLRRSTGELFF.

The genes are TRBV5-1 and TRBJ1-1; D is unresolved. Trimming took 0 bases from V and 0 from J, leaving 9 bases between them. The CDR3 is 15 residues long. CDR1 and CDR2 (germline): SGHRS, YFSETQ. CDR3 DNA: TGCGCCAGCAGCTTGGGACATACCATGAACACTGAAGCTTTCTTT. It is translated as CASSLGHTMNTEAFF.